This T cell receptor (beta chain) is from a study of T cell responses to AZD1222 COVID-19 vaccine. Overall study results and limits: White British donors predominated, females outnumbered males, and clonal diversity was possibly underestimated.

On this clone itself: Its matching antigen is unknown.

Only in-frame clones appear in the TCRdb table, and some are missing; sequencing was by immunoSEQ multiplex PCR. The table has about 140,000 clones, more than 90% seen once; the top ten hold 2.5% to 3.5%. With 2 bases removed from V and 6 bases from J, the gap between germline ends came to 7 bases. Per the germline V gene, CDR1 is MNHEY and CDR2 is SVGEGT. The CDR3 is 12 residues long. The receptor was isolated from an adult in good health. The sample consisted of peripheral blood, taken on day 0 of AZD1222 vaccination. The genes are TRBV6-2 or TRBV6-3 and TRBJ1-1, with D unresolved. As DNA, the CDR3 is TGTGCCAGCAGTTACGTAAACTCTGAAGCTTTCTTT. This gives the protein CASSYVNSEAFF.